This TCR beta chain was captured by sequencing in a study of OX40 agonist ivuxolimab in advanced cancers. In the study overall: Ivuxolimab was an agonistic, fully human IgG2 monoclonal antibody directed against OX40 (CD134), a costimulatory receptor. In the dose-escalation cohort, 65% to 85% of patients were male, and the mean age was around 60 years with a range of 23 to 79. Intravenous ivuxolimab was administered to patients every 2 weeks at six dose levels: 0.01, 0.1, 0.3, 1.5, 3 and 10 mg/kg. The monotherapy dose-escalation portion (N of about 57 patients) of the phase I ivuxolimab trial is reported in the paper. Partial responses occurred in three dose-escalation patients, of whom one had hepatocellular carcinoma and two had cutaneous melanoma. Among the roughly 50 dose-escalation patients, about 20 had hepatocellular carcinoma, approximately 15 melanoma, 9 renal cell carcinoma and 9 head and neck cancer. Patients were allowed to have had prior anti-PD-1, anti-PD-L1 or anti-CTLA-4 therapy, and approximately 43% of the dose-escalation patients had previously received checkpoint inhibitors. The purpose of peripheral TCRbeta sequencing was to test whether ivuxolimab changed TCR sequence diversity and led to clonal T-cell expansion.

Patients with a history of autoimmune disease or receiving systemic immunosuppression were excluded from the trial. Peripheral blood for TCR sequencing was collected from all dose cohorts at baseline, on cycle 4 day 1, and on cycle 7 day 1. The samples were taken from a phase I, first-in-human, multicenter, open-label dose-escalation trial of ivuxolimab. Adults with locally advanced or metastatic head and neck squamous cell, hepatocellular, melanoma or renal cell carcinoma were enrolled in the trial. Before TCR sequencing, CD4+ T cells and CD8+ T cells from peripheral blood were sorted into separate populations. Genomic DNA was extracted from sorted cells for sequencing of the TCRbeta CDR3 region. The immunoSEQ Assay was used for sequencing of TCRbeta CDR3 regions. The table comes from immuneACCESS by way of TCRdb, which keeps in-frame sequences with V and J called. Part of the clones is missing from these tables; in studies checked, under half for an unresolved V gene and the rest for unknown reasons. The sample records fewer than 65,000 clones, 84% of which are singletons. The ten largest clones add up to around 25% of the sample.

Points on this clone: The antigen it recognizes is unknown. No quality values exist for individual bases; no much larger clone is one base distant.

What the authors observed across the whole study: At doses of 0.1 to 3.0 mg/kg, clonal expansion of both CD4+ and CD8+ T cells in blood was seen between baseline and week 6. Low levels of normalized T-cell clonal expansion were also seen in some patients who did not respond. The antigen specificity of the peripheral T cells that underwent clonal expansion was not determined. After ivuxolimab, CD8+ T cells had more expanded clones than CD4+ T cells on average. Partial responders in the 0.1-3.0 mg/kg groups had among the lowest normalized peripheral clonal expansion, especially among CD8+ T cells.

In the germline V gene, CDR1 corresponds to MNHNS and CDR2 to SASEGT. Trimmed from V: 4 bases; trimmed from J: 2 bases; junction bases lacking a gene match: 8. From the cysteine up to the phenylalanine, the CDR3 has a length of 15 residues. Only the CDR3 portion is preserved as DNA: 45 bases, with reading frame beginning at the first base. The chain couples TRBV6-1 to TRBJ2-7; 7 bases in the middle match TRBD2. This sequence was found in an adult with an advanced solid tumor such as melanoma, head and neck, liver or kidney cancer. Specimen: CD4+ or CD8+ T cells sorted from blood, collected in a trial of the OX40 agonist ivuxolimab. The CDR3 region: CASSAEGLSAYEQYF. The nucleotide sequence reads as follows: TGTGCCAGCAGTGCAGAGGGACTATCTGCCTACGAGCAGTACTTC.